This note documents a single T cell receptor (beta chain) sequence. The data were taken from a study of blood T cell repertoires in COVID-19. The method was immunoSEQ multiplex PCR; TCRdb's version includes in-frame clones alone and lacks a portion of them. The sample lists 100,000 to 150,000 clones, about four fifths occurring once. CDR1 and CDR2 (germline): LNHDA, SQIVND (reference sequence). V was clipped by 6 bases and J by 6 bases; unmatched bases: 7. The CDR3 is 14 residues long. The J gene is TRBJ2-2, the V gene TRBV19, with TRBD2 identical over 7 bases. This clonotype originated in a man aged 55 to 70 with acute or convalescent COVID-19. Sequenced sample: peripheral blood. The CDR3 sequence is CASRVGGRPGELFF. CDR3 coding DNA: TGTGCCAGTAGGGTGGGGGGGAGGCCCGGGGAGCTGTTTTTT.